These 21 T cell receptor beta chains were sequenced from one sample in a study of blood T cell repertoires in COVID-19. Only in-frame clones appear in the TCRdb table, and some are missing; sequencing was by immunoSEQ multiplex PCR. The sample yields over 350,000 clones, approximately 87% seen once. Sequences were obtained from PBMCs or T cells enriched from blood (not recorded which). The receptors derive from a woman in her fifties or sixties who had recovered from COVID-19.

This clone was counted only a few times. The V call is TRBV3-1 (or the pseudogene TRBV3-2), the J call TRBJ1-5; D remains ambiguous. Per germline, CDR1 LGHDT and CDR2 YNNKEL (reference sequence). The CDR3 contains 14 residues. V lost 0 bases and J 6 bases, leaving 9 bases between the germline ends. CDR3 DNA sequence: TGTGCCAGCAGCCAAGAGATGGCGGCTCAGCCCCAGCATTTT. It specifies CASSQEMAAQPQHF.

CDR3 sequence: CSVVGLAATYEQYF. The CDR3 DNA reads TGCAGCGTTGTGGGACTAGCGGCAACCTACGAGCAGTACTTC. The rearrangement links TRBV29-1 to TRBJ2-7; 11 nucleotides match TRBD2. With 4 bases clipped from V and 2 bases from J, the junction kept 4 bases outside the gene matches. Germline V gives CDR1 SQVTM, CDR2 ANQGSEA. CDR3 length: 14 amino acids.

The V gene is TRBV11-3, the J gene TRBJ2-3, with a tentative D call TRBD2 (6 bases). V was trimmed by 1 base and J by 2 bases, leaving 10 bases between them. The CDR3 sequence is 15 residues long. CDR1 is SGHNT and CDR2 is YENEEA in the germline V gene. The CDR3 coding sequence is TGTGCCAGCAGCTTAGGCGGGACCACCACAGATACGCAGTATTTT. It codes for CASSLGGTTTDTQYF.

This clone was found a few times. This sequence joins TRBV4-2 and TRBJ1-4, with 7 bases lining up with TRBD1. The CDR3 sequence is 17 residues long. The ends lost 0 bases at V and 5 bases at J; junction bases unmatched: 9. Germline V gene lookup returns CDR1 LGHNA and CDR2 YNFKEQ. The CDR3 DNA sequence: TGTGCCAGCAGCCAAGATGGCAGGGGGAGAGTAAATGAAAAACTGTTTTTT. It translates to CASSQDGRGRVNEKLFF.

The chain is built from TRBV30 and TRBJ1-5; possibly TRBD1 for D (5 bases). Per germline, CDR1 GTSNPN and CDR2 SVGIG (reference sequence). The CDR3 runs 15 residues. Trimming removed 4 bases at V and 0 bases at J, with 13 bases between. The CDR3 DNA reads TGTGCCTGGAATGGAGGGGAGTATAGCAATCAGCCCCAGCATTTT. Protein sequence: CAWNGGEYSNQPQHF.

The CDR3 nucleotides are TGTGCCAGCAGCCCGGACATGAACTATGGCTACACCTTC. Amino acids: CASSPDMNYGYTF. The chain combines TRBV7-9 with TRBJ1-2; D is perhaps TRBD1 (5 bases). The CDR3 is made up of 13 amino acids. V shed 5 bases and J shed 2 bases, with 9 bases lying between them. Germline lookup yields CDR1 SEHNR and CDR2 FQNEAQ (reference sequence).

This chain uses TRBV28 with TRBJ2-7; 11 bases are shared with TRBD2. CDR1 and CDR2 from the germline V gene are MDHEN and SYDVKM. V lost 8 bases, J lost 7 bases, and 13 bases stayed unmatched. The CDR3 is 15 amino acids. The CDR3 DNA is TGTGCCAGCGACCCCGGGACTAGCGGAAGTGAGGAGCAGTACTTC. Translating it yields CASDPGTSGSEEQYF.

This clone was seen a few times. The CDR3 here is CASYTGAGTEAFF. CDR3 sequence (DNA): TGTGCCAGTTATACAGGGGCGGGCACTGAAGCTTTCTTT. The chain uses TRBV21-1 and TRBJ1-1; the DNA was not compared with TRBD1, the D call given in the table. TRBV21-1 is recorded as a pseudogene. The CDR3 spans 13 residues.

J is TRBJ2-1 and V is TRBV5-1, with D possibly TRBD1 on 5 matching bases. This CDR3 region has 14 residues. The germline CDR1 and CDR2 sequences are SGHRS and YFSETQ. The germline V and J ends were trimmed by 2 bases and 4 bases, with 10 bases remaining between them. CDR3 DNA: TGCGCCAGCAGCTTAGACACAGGATACAATGAGCAGTTCTTC. This gives the protein CASSLDTGYNEQFF.

The chain uses TRBV6-5 and TRBJ2-3; 9 nucleotides line up with TRBD2. After removal of 2 bases from V and 3 bases from J, the junction contained 3 bases not matched to a gene. The CDR3 contains 15 residues. From germline, CDR1 is MNHEY and CDR2 SVGAGI. CDR3 sequence (DNA): TGTGCCAGCAGTTACATAGCGGGGGCGACAGATACGCAGTATTTT. Protein: CASSYIAGATDTQYF.

The gene calls are TRBV10-1 and TRBJ1-2, with 7 bases fitting TRBD1. The CDR3 runs 15 residues. The germline V gene has CDR1 WNHNN and CDR2 SYGVQD (reference sequence). The V gene end was trimmed by 7 bases and the J gene end by 6 bases; junction bases not matched to a gene: 14. As DNA, the CDR3 is TGCGCCAGCACTGTTAGGGGGCGCTCTCTCGATGGCTACACCTTC. This sequence encodes CASTVRGRSLDGYTF.

This clone was picked up a small number of times. This sequence joins TRBV7-2 and TRBJ1-2; TRBD1 matches at 7 bases. Germline V lookup: CDR1 SGHTA, CDR2 FQGNSA. The CDR3 has 14 residues. The J segment lost 8 bases and the V segment lost 4 bases, leaving 10 bases of the junction unmatched. The CDR3 DNA follows: TGTGCCAGCAGCTACCCCCTGACAGGGCAGGGCTACACCTTC. Translation gives CASSYPLTGQGYTF.

The chain's CDR3 is CATGTGQINEKLFF. The CDR3 nucleotides read TGTGCCACCGGTACGGGACAGATTAATGAAAAACTGTTTTTT. The genes are TRBV15 and TRBJ1-4; 7 bases align to TRBD1. CDR1 and CDR2 (germline): LNHNV, YYDKDF (reference sequence). The length of the CDR3 is 14 residues. V shed 8 bases and J 4 bases; nucleotides not matched to a gene: 7.

The chain links TRBV28 to TRBJ1-2; D may be TRBD1 (5 bases). Deletions cut 4 bases from V and 5 bases from J, with 17 bases between. CDR1 is MDHEN, CDR2 SYDVKM, per germline. The CDR3 sequence is 15 residues long. The CDR3 here is CASSSPRGGRYGYTF. The CDR3 region has the DNA TGTGCCAGCAGTTCCCCTCGGGGGGGAAGATATGGCTACACCTTC.

J is TRBJ1-1 and V is TRBV6-2 or TRBV6-3; 9 nucleotides line up with TRBD1. The germline CDR1 and CDR2 sequences are MNHEY and SVGEGT. This CDR3 is 14 amino acids long. Unmatched junction bases numbered 5, after V lost 5 bases and J lost 4 bases. CDR3 loop: CASSMTGGVTEAFF. The CDR3 DNA sequence: TGTGCCAGCAGTATGACAGGGGGAGTCACTGAAGCTTTCTTT.

The chain uses TRBV28 and TRBJ1-5; D gene ambiguous. Germline V gene lookup returns CDR1 MDHEN and CDR2 SYDVKM. The CDR3 loop spans 13 amino acids. V lost 4 bases and J lost 0, with 4 bases in between. DNA of the CDR3: TGTGCCAGCAGTTCTTCTAGCAATCAGCCCCAGCATTTT. Translating it yields CASSSSSNQPQHF.

The rearrangement joins TRBV5-5 to TRBJ1-4; D is possibly TRBD1 (5 bases). Germline CDR1 and CDR2: SGHKS and YYEKEE (reference sequence). Between the trimmed V and J ends, which lost 2 bases and 5 bases, there was a span of 22 bases. The CDR3 spans 18 residues. CDR3 sequence (DNA): TGTGCCAGCAGCTTCGACGACAGTCCCCCGAGGCGGAATGAAAAACTGTTTTTT. Translated: CASSFDDSPPRRNEKLFF.

This chain joins TRBV7-8 and TRBJ1-4, with 7 bases fitting TRBD1. CDR3 size: 15 residues. CDR1 is SGHVS and CDR2 is FQNEAQ in the germline V gene. The V segment lost 5 bases and the J segment 3 bases; nucleotides outside the gene matches: 6. DNA for the CDR3: TGTGCCAGCAGCGGCAGAGGGGGCGCTAATGAAAAACTGTTTTTT. This encodes CASSGRGGANEKLFF.

This rearrangement joins TRBV30 to TRBJ1-1; TRBD1 matches 7 bases. Germline V lookup: CDR1 GTSNPN, CDR2 SVGIG (reference sequence). CDR3 size: 15 residues. V trimming: 2 bases; J trimming: 7 bases; junction bases outside the gene matches: 13. CDR3 nucleotides: TGTGCCTGGAGTTCGCAGGGGGTAATATGGGGTGAAGCTTTCTTT. The encoded protein is CAWSSQGVIWGEAFF.

The rearrangement joins TRBV5-1 to TRBJ1-1; tentatively, D is TRBD1 (5 bases). The germline V gene has CDR1 SGHRS and CDR2 YFSETQ. Trimming removed 2 bases at V and 1 base at J, with 12 bases between. The CDR3 runs to 15 residues. The CDR3 is CASSLLPDRNTEAFF. The DNA for the CDR3 is TGCGCCAGCAGCTTACTCCCCGACAGGAACACTGAAGCTTTCTTT.

The chain recombines TRBV7-2 with TRBJ1-2; 12 nucleotides line up with TRBD1. The CDR3 extends over 17 amino acids. After removal of 7 bases from V and 4 bases from J, the junction contained 13 bases not matched to a gene. Germline V gene data show CDR1 as SGHTA and CDR2 as FQGNSA. The CDR3 nucleotides are TGTGCCAGCACCCTTTGGGACAGGGGGCCCGCTCTCTATGGCTACACCTTC. It codes for CASTLWDRGPALYGYTF.